This T cell receptor beta chain stems from a study of beta chain features in type 1 diabetes. The study's findings and limits: Moderate yet significant TCRB CDR3 shortening was seen in Type 1 diabetes patients in all four CD4+ subsets.

Germline CDR1 and CDR2: SGDLS and YYNGEE. This CDR3 spans 15 amino acids. Trimming took 0 bases from V and 5 from J; bases not matched to a gene: 3. TCRB transcripts that were expressed got sequenced, as all of the isolated RNA had been reverse transcribed. Produced via immunoSEQ multiplex PCR; TCRdb's table is partial and in-frame only. The repertoire consists of about half a million clones, with around 30% occurring once and the leading ten covering around 0.065%. Sorting of CD4+ naive, central memory, regulatory and stem cell-like memory cells was performed via CD45RO/CCR7/CD25/CD127/CD95/CD27. As to this clone: Its antigen is currently unknown.

The chain carries TRBV9 and TRBJ2-7; 12 bases line up with TRBD2. The TCR comes from a young man in good health. Specimen: naive CD4+ T cells from blood. CDR3 coding DNA: TGTGCCAGCAGCGTAGAGGCTAGCGGGAGGGACGAGCAGTACTTC. Translation gives CASSVEASGRDEQYF.